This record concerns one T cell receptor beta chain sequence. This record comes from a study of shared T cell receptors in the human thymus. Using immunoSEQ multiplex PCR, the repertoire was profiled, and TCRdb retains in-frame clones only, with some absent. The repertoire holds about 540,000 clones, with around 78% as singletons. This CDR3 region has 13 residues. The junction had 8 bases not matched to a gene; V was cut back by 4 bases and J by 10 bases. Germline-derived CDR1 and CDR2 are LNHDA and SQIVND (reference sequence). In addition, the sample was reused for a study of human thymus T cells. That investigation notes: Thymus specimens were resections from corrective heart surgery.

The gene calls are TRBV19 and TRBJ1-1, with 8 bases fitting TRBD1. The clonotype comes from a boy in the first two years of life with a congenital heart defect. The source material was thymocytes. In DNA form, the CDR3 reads TGTGCCAGTAGTACGGACAGGGAGGGTGGAGCTTTCTTT. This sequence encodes CASSTDREGGAFF.